A selection of T cell receptor beta chains follows, all from one sample in a study of shared clonotypes between healthy human individuals. Clones were sequenced by immunoSEQ multiplex PCR, and TCRdb holds only the in-frame ones, with some missing. This sample has hundreds of thousands of clones, with about 74% found just once. Sequenced: memory CD4+ T cells sorted from blood. All receptors come from a woman aged 25 to 39 in good health. Both conserved end residues are part of each CDR3. The D gene is left open where the match is weak. Some rows have no size entry. The others give once, few or many, or a class for an expanded clone.

J gene | D gene | clone size | V gene | CDR3 DNA | CDR3 protein
TRBJ2-5 | TRBD1 | - | TRBV7-9 | TGTGCCAGCAGCAGCGGGACAGGGGGCCCGGAGACCCAGTACTTC | CASSSGTGGPETQYF
TRBJ1-5 | - | - | TRBV6-6 | TGTGCGACCTGGGGTGGCAATCAGCCCCAGCATTTT | CATWGGNQPQHF
TRBJ1-1 | - | - | TRBV19 | TGTGCCAGCTCTGACAGGCGTACCCACGGCACTGAAGCTTTCTTT | CASSDRRTHGTEAFF
TRBJ2-1 | - | - | TRBV7-3 | TGTGCCAGCAGTTTGATTAGCGACGCCTACAATGAGCAGTTCTTC | CASSLISDAYNEQFF
TRBJ1-1 | TRBD1 | - | TRBV2 | TGTGCCAGCAGTGAAGTGTCCGGGACAGCCGACACTGAAGCTTTCTTT | CASSEVSGTADTEAFF
TRBJ2-7 | - | - | TRBV5-1 | TGCGCCAGCAGCTTGGACGCGGGACGGACCTACGAGCAGTACTTC | CASSLDAGRTYEQYF
TRBJ1-1 | - | - | TRBV19 | TGTGCCAGTAGTATAGAGGTTGGGCAGGGCAAAGCTTTCTTT | CASSIEVGQGKAFF
TRBJ2-1 | - | - | TRBV5-1 | TGCGCCAGCAGCTTGGGGTACCTTGGGGGGCCCAATGAGCAGTTCTTC | CASSLGYLGGPNEQFF
TRBJ2-7 | - | few | TRBV19 | TGTGCCAGTAGTATAGCCCCGCTAGTGGGGGAGCAGTACTTC | CASSIAPLVGEQYF
TRBJ2-7 | TRBD1 | once | TRBV28 | TGTGCCAGCAGTTTTGGGACAGGGTCCTACGAGCAGTACTTC | CASSFGTGSYEQYF
TRBJ1-1 | - | - | TRBV7-3 | TGTGCCAGCAGCTTATCCCGAGCTAACACTGAAGCTTTCTTT | CASSLSRANTEAFF
TRBJ2-7 | - | once | TRBV7-6 | TGTGCCAGCAGCCCCTCCCGGAGATCCACCTCCTACGAGCAGTACTTC | CASSPSRRSTSYEQYF
TRBJ2-7 | - | - | TRBV27 | TGTGCCAGCAGCTCATCCCAGGGCTACGAGCAGTACTTC | CASSSSQGYEQYF
TRBJ2-7 | - | - | TRBV7-9 | TGTGCCAGACGGATCAGGGGGGAGTCCTACGAGCAGTACTTC | CARRIRGESYEQYF
TRBJ2-2 | - | - | TRBV28 | TGTGCCAGCAGGGAGGGACTCAACACCGGGGAGCTGTTTTTT | CASREGLNTGELFF
TRBJ2-5 | - | - | TRBV14 | TGTGCCAGCAGCCAGGTACCTAATCTCCGCCAAGAGACCCAGTACTTC | CASSQVPNLRQETQYF
TRBJ1-2 | - | once | TRBV7-9 | TGTGCCAGCAGATTCGCAGCAGCTAACTATGGCTACACCTTC | CASRFAAANYGYTF
TRBJ1-1 | TRBD1 | once | TRBV5-1 | TGCGCCACCCAGGGACAGGGGGGAACTGAAGCTTTCTTT | CATQGQGGTEAFF
TRBJ2-2 | TRBD2 | - | TRBV7-7 | TGTGCCAGCAGTTATCTAGCGGGGAACACCGGGGAGCTGTTTTTT | CASSYLAGNTGELFF
TRBJ2-5 | - | - | TRBV9 | TGTGCCAGCAGCGTAGCTCACGGGGTTGAGACCCAGTACTTC | CASSVAHGVETQYF
TRBJ1-2 | TRBD1 | - | TRBV29-1 | TGCAGCGTTAATACCGGGGACAGGGGAAATGGCTACACCTTC | CSVNTGDRGNGYTF
TRBJ2-1 | - | - | TRBV7-9 | TGTGCCAGCAGCCCAACTATACGGTATGAGCAGTTCTTC | CASSPTIRYEQFF
TRBJ1-5 | - | once | TRBV19 | TGTGCCAGTACCCCAAACCGGGGCCCCCCTCAGCCCCAGCATTTT | CASTPNRGPPQPQHF
TRBJ2-7 | TRBD2 | - | TRBV19 | TGTGCCAGTAGTTTACGACTAGCGCCATCCTACGAGCAGTACTTC | CASSLRLAPSYEQYF
TRBJ1-2 | TRBD1 | - | TRBV9 | TGTGCCAGCAGCGTAGGACCGGGACAGGGTCTCTATGGCTACACCTTC | CASSVGPGQGLYGYTF
TRBJ2-1 | TRBD2 | - | TRBV2 | TGTGCCAGCAGTGTTTTAGCGGGAGCCCACAATGAGCAGTTCTTC | CASSVLAGAHNEQFF
TRBJ2-7 | - | - | TRBV6-1 | TGTGCCAGCAGTGAAGACCGTAGAGGGCCCTACGAGCAGTACTTC | CASSEDRRGPYEQYF
TRBJ1-2 | TRBD1 | - | TRBV6-1 | TGTGCCAGCAGTGAAAGATCAGGGGGCGGAAATGGCTACACCTTC | CASSERSGGGNGYTF
TRBJ1-5 | - | - | TRBV6-5 | TGTGCCAGCAGGGGGACAAATCAGCCCCAGCATTTT | CASRGTNQPQHF
TRBJ2-1 | TRBD2 | - | TRBV30 | TGTGCCTGGAGCTTGGTAGGGACTAGCGGGAGCAATGAGCAGTTCTTC | CAWSLVGTSGSNEQFF
TRBJ2-5 | - | - | TRBV5-1 | TGCGCCAGCAGCTTGGCCGAGGGTACCGAGACCCAGTACTTC | CASSLAEGTETQYF
TRBJ2-2 | - | - | TRBV29-1 | TGCAGCGTTGGAATGGGCTCCTCGAACACCGGGGAGCTGTTTTTT | CSVGMGSSNTGELFF
TRBJ1-4 | - | few | TRBV28 | TGTGCCAGCAGTTTAAGGGGAGGGTGGGATGAAAAACTGTTTTTT | CASSLRGGWDEKLFF
TRBJ1-2 | - | - | TRBV5-1 | TGCGCCAGCACGGGACTGGGCGTCTATGGCTACACCTTC | CASTGLGVYGYTF
TRBJ1-4 | - | once | TRBV6-1 | TGTGCCAGCAGTGAGGGACGGGTCAATAATGAAAAACTGTTTTTT | CASSEGRVNNEKLFF
TRBJ2-3 | TRBD1 | few | TRBV7-8 | TGTGCCAGCAGCTTATATACAGGGGACATTACTAGCACAGATACGCAGTATTTT | CASSLYTGDITSTDTQYF
TRBJ2-7 | - | many | TRBV27 | TGTGCCAGCAGTTTAAAAGGGGTGACCTACGAGCAGTACTTC | CASSLKGVTYEQYF
TRBJ2-7 | TRBD2 | - | TRBV4-1 | TGCGCCAGCAGCCCCCTAGCGGGAGCCGGCGACGAGCAGTACTTC | CASSPLAGAGDEQYF
TRBJ2-7 | TRBD2 | - | TRBV5-1 | TGCGCCAGCAGCTTGGCCCTTAGGCTAGCGGCTTCCTACGAGCAGTACTTC | CASSLALRLAASYEQYF
TRBJ1-5 | - | - | TRBV18 | TGTGCCAGCTCGCCGACGACTAATCAGCCCCAGCATTTT | CASSPTTNQPQHF
TRBJ1-3 | - | once | TRBV18 | TGTGCCAGCTCACCATACATGACGGCTAGCTCTGGAAACACCATATATTTT | CASSPYMTASSGNTIYF
TRBJ2-3 | TRBD1 | - | TRBV19 | TGTGCCAGTAGTATATGGGGCGAGGGCAGGGGGCGACCAGATACGCAGTATTTT | CASSIWGEGRGRPDTQYF
TRBJ2-1 | TRBD2 | - | TRBV9 | TGTGCCAGCAGCGTAGCTGTTCTAGCGGGAGAGGCTGAGCAGTTCTTC | CASSVAVLAGEAEQFF
TRBJ2-5 | - | - | TRBV5-6 | TGTGCCAGCAGAAAAAGGGTTGAAGAGACCCAGTACTTC | CASRKRVEETQYF
TRBJ2-7 | TRBD2 | - | TRBV28 | TGTGCCAGTGAGATAGCGGGAGGCTACGAGCAGTACTTC | CASEIAGGYEQYF
TRBJ2-1 | TRBD2 | - | TRBV11-3 | TGTGCCAGCAGCTCGGCGCTAGCGGGGCGGCGGTTCTTC | CASSSALAGRRFF
TRBJ2-3 | - | - | TRBV19 | TGTGCCACCCATGGAAGACTAGTAACAGATACGCAGTATTTT | CATHGRLVTDTQYF
TRBJ2-7 | TRBD1 | - | TRBV5-1 | TGCGCCAGCAGCTACGGACAGGGAGGCGAGCAGTACTTC | CASSYGQGGEQYF
TRBJ2-7 | - | - | TRBV5-1 | TGCGCCAGCAGCTTGGAGGATTACGAGCAGTACTTC | CASSLEDYEQYF
TRBJ2-1 | TRBD2 | once | TRBV5-1 | TGCGCCAGCAGCCCAGGGACTAGCGGTCATGAGCAGTTCTTC | CASSPGTSGHEQFF
TRBJ1-1 | - | - | TRBV14 | TGTGCCAGCAGCCCCCTAGGAGGGACGAACACTGAAGCTTTCTTT | CASSPLGGTNTEAFF
TRBJ2-2 | - | - | TRBV27 | TGTGCCAGCACCAGGGGACCTTACACCGGGGAGCTGTTTTTT | CASTRGPYTGELFF
TRBJ1-5 | - | - | TRBV19 | TGTGCCAGTAGTATAGGTAGGGATCAGCCCCAGCATTTT | CASSIGRDQPQHF
TRBJ2-5 | - | few | TRBV5-1 | TGCGCCAGCAGCTTGGACTCGGGGTGGGCCCAGTACTTC | CASSLDSGWAQYF
TRBJ2-1 | - | - | TRBV7-2 | TGTGCCAGCAGCCCCTCAGTTGGGGCTGGTGGGTCCTACAATGAGCAGTTCTTC | CASSPSVGAGGSYNEQFF